The 17 T cell receptor beta chains below were found in one sample sequenced in a study of early T cells in non-severe SARS-CoV-2 infection. In TCRdb, the 5' RACE reads were re-called with MiXCR into one record per CDR3 protein. Altogether fewer than 95,000 distinct CDR3 sequences are present, approximately 15% being singletons, with the ten largest covering about 4.7%. The material was whole blood, obtained at baseline. The receptors were sampled from an adult who was a healthcare worker with PCR-confirmed SARS-CoV-2 infection or an uninfected control (not recorded which).

The gene calls are TRBV20-1 and TRBJ2-7; 10 nucleotides align to TRBD1. V was clipped by 4 bases and J by 2 bases; unmatched bases: 11. Germline V lookup: CDR1 DFQATT, CDR2 SNEGSKA (reference sequence). CDR3 length: 16 amino acids. For the CDR3, the DNA is TGCAGTGCTACCTTGCCAACCGGGACAGGGGCCTACGAGCAGTACTTC. Translated: CSATLPTGTGAYEQYF.

The rearrangement uses TRBV3-1 and TRBJ2-5; 9 bases are a match to TRBD2. The V and J ends lost 1 base and 4 bases, in that order; junction bases with no gene match: 4. Germline CDR1 and CDR2: LGHDT and YNNKEL (reference sequence). This CDR3 region has 15 residues. CDR3 region: CASSQAPSGIETQYF. For the CDR3, the DNA is TGTGCCAGCAGCCAAGCCCCTAGCGGGATAGAGACCCAGTACTTC.

There are many counts of this clonotype. The chain couples TRBV14 to TRBJ2-7; D may be TRBD2 (5 bases). The V end was cut by 6 bases, the J end by 1 base, with 10 bases between. CDR1 is SGHDN, CDR2 FVKESK, per germline. The CDR3 sequence is 13 residues long. The CDR3 protein is CASSPTTSYEQYF. CDR3 bases: TGTGCCAGCAGTCCGACTACTTCCTACGAGCAGTACTTC.

This clonotype was observed a few times. The rearrangement links TRBV20-1 to TRBJ1-5; D possibly corresponds to TRBD1 (6 bases). This CDR3 contains 14 residues. Per the germline V gene, CDR1 is DFQATT and CDR2 is SNEGSKA (reference sequence). Trimming cost V 6 bases and J 4 bases, with 16 bases left between them. The CDR3 DNA is TGCAGTGCCAGACCCCACAGGGATAATCAGCCCCAGCATTTT. Translating gives CSARPHRDNQPQHF.

This clonotype was found many times. The chain has TRBV29-1 and TRBJ1-3; maybe TRBD1 (6 bases). Per the germline V gene, CDR1 is SQVTM and CDR2 is ANQGSEA. The CDR3 covers 16 residues. Trimming pared 3 bases from V and 1 base from J, leaving 16 bases between. The CDR3 sequence: CSVDGTPDQSGNTIYF. The DNA of the CDR3 is TGCAGCGTTGACGGGACACCGGACCAGTCTGGAAACACCATATATTTT. The full variable domain, its missing parts supplied by reference TRBV29-1 and TRBJ1-3, is SAVISQKPSRDICQRGTSLTIQCQVDSQVTMMFWYRQQPGQSLTLIATANQGSEATYESGFVIDKFPISRPNLTFSTLTVSNMSPEDSSIYLCSVDGTPDQSGNTIYFGEGSWLTVV.

The CDR3 bases are TGCGCCAGCAGCCCGGTGGCGGGAGGCAGCAATGAGCAGTTCTTC. It codes for CASSPVAGGSNEQFF. The chain joins TRBV5-1 to TRBJ2-1; TRBD2 aligns across 8 bases. Trimming at V came to 4 bases and at J to 6 bases, leaving 9 bases not matched to a gene. CDR3 length equals 15 residues. Germline CDR1 SGHRS, CDR2 YFSETQ.

The chain recombines TRBV11-2 with TRBJ2-1; 11 nucleotides agree with TRBD2. The CDR3 runs 16 residues. The trim removed 3 bases at V and 4 bases at J, leaving 5 bases unmatched. Germline CDR1 is SGHAT and CDR2 is FQNNGV. In DNA form, the CDR3 reads TGTGCCAGCAGCTTGCTGACTAGCGGGATTTACAATGAGCAGTTCTTC. This sequence encodes CASSLLTSGIYNEQFF.

This clonotype occurred a few times. The chain is built from TRBV20-1 and TRBJ2-7, with D perhaps assigned TRBD1 or TRBD2 (5 bases each). CDR3 length: 12 residues. The V gene lost 6 bases and the J gene lost 6 bases, with 15 bases spanning the gap. Germline values: CDR1 DFQATT, CDR2 SNEGSKA (reference sequence). The CDR3 loop is CSADRSGAEQYF. As DNA, the CDR3 is TGCAGTGCCGACCGATCCGGGGCCGAGCAGTACTTC.

Concerning this clonotype itself: The junction differs from germline at one of its ends, possibly a read error. The chain recombines TRBV4-1 with TRBJ2-6, with D perhaps matching TRBD1 or TRBD2 (5 bases each). The CDR3 contains 21 residues. The germline gives CDR1 MGHRA, CDR2 YSYEKL. CDR3 nucleotides: TGCGCCAGCAGCCAAGAAATTCATCCCCTGAGGGGTCTCTCTGGGGCCAACGTCCTGATTTTC. Amino acid sequence: CASSQEIHPLRGLSGANVLIF.

The chain combines TRBV11-2 with TRBJ2-5; D uncertain. Per germline, CDR1 SGHAT and CDR2 FQNNGV. Trimming shortened V by 1 base and J by 5 bases, and 11 bases separated the two germline ends. CDR3 length: 14 residues. CDR3 loop: CASSLVGLGETQYF. Here the CDR3 DNA reads TGTGCCAGCAGCTTAGTGGGCTTAGGGGAGACCCAGTACTTC.

This clonotype was counted only a few times. V gene TRBV6-6 combines with J gene TRBJ2-1; 11 bases are shared with TRBD2. After removal of 2 bases from V and 3 bases from J, the junction contained 15 bases not matched to a gene. This CDR3 comprises 20 residues. Germline CDR1 and CDR2: MNHNY and SVGAGI (reference sequence). CDR3 nucleotide sequence: TGTGCCAGCAGTTACCTCGCTGGTAGTAGCGGGAGGGGAAACTACAATGAGCAGTTCTTC. The encoded protein is CASSYLAGSSGRGNYNEQFF.

The chain combines TRBV7-9 with TRBJ2-7; TRBD2 matches 8 bases. Trimming removed 5 bases from V and 3 bases from J; junction bases left unmatched: 3. CDR3 size: 13 residues. Germline V gene lookup returns CDR1 SEHNR and CDR2 FQNEAQ (reference sequence). CDR3 bases: TGTGCCAGCAGCCCACTAGCGGACTACGAGCAGTACTTC. This gives the protein CASSPLADYEQYF.

The J gene is TRBJ1-6, the V gene TRBV9; D is unclear. The CDR3 totals 18 residues. V lost 7 bases to trimming and J lost 0 bases, with 20 bases between them. Germline CDR1 is SGDLS and CDR2 is YYNGEE. The CDR3 DNA reads as TGTGCCAGCGTGGCAGCCTCTTCGTCCAGCTCCTATAATTCACCCCTCCACTTT. This gives the protein CASVAASSSSSYNSPLHF.

This clonotype showed up just a few times. V gene TRBV12-3 or TRBV12-4 combines with J gene TRBJ1-1; D is ambiguous. Trimming removed 8 bases from V and 11 bases from J, with 15 bases in between. The CDR3 totals 11 residues. CDR3 amino acids: CASRSGARAFF. The CDR3 nucleotides read TGTGCCAGCCGGTCGGGCGCCCGGGCTTTCTTT.

This clonotype occurred many times. The chain is built from TRBV7-9 and TRBJ1-5, with D unclear. The ends were cut back, 2 bases at V and 6 bases at J, with 5 bases in the middle. The CDR3 loop spans 12 amino acids. Germline-derived CDR1 and CDR2 are SEHNR and FQNEAQ (reference sequence). CDR3: CASSLYLQPQHF. Here the CDR3 DNA reads TGTGCCAGCAGCTTATATCTTCAGCCCCAGCATTTT.

The chain combines TRBV4-1 with TRBJ1-5; no clear D gene. Germline V gene lookup returns CDR1 MGHRA and CDR2 YSYEKL. There are 16 residues in the CDR3. V lost 4 bases, J lost 8 bases, and 21 bases lay in between. CDR3: CASSPGDPGFRKPQHF. CDR3 coding DNA: TGCGCCAGCAGCCCGGGCGACCCGGGATTTAGAAAGCCCCAGCATTTT.

This clonotype was seen a few times. The chain uses TRBV12-3 or TRBV12-4 and TRBJ2-7; 13 bases align to TRBD2. This CDR3 region has 13 residues. Losses at the gene ends were 6 bases for V and 7 bases for J; bases not matched to a gene: 3. CDR3 coding DNA: TGTGCCAGCAGACCGACTAGCGGGGGGGAGCAGTACTTC. Protein product: CASRPTSGGEQYF.